Detailed here is one T cell receptor (beta chain). In the authors' workflow: Reference gene primer amplification yielded estimated nucleated cell counts. Produced via immunoSEQ multiplex PCR; TCRdb's table is partial and in-frame only. V and J calls and clone size are given by that table; D and trimming were obtained from the DNA. Of about 350,000 clones in the sample, more than 75% were seen once. In terms of age and location, participants ranged from roughly 18 to 90 years and lived in under 30 US areas. Cohort allocation depended upon clinical history that participants reported. This CDR3 spans 14 amino acids. Germline V gene sequence: CDR1 SGHTA, CDR2 FQGNSA. V was pared by 6 bases and J by 7 bases, with 13 bases between. These data come from a study of blood T cell repertoires in COVID-19. Background on the study: COVID-19 samples collected from the United States, Italy and Spain covered acute and convalescent phases.

This chain connects TRBV7-2 to TRBJ1-6; possibly TRBD1 for D (6 bases). The clonotype originates from a woman in her 30s who had recovered from COVID-19. The sample taken for sequencing was PBMCs or T cells enriched from blood (not recorded which). CDR3 in amino acids: CASRKGGENSPLHF. The CDR3 DNA reads as TGTGCCAGCAGAAAAGGGGGGGAGAATTCACCCCTCCACTTT.